Below are 24 T cell receptor beta chains sequenced from a single sample in a study of shared clonotypes between healthy human individuals. TCRdb keeps only in-frame clones here, not all; method: immunoSEQ multiplex PCR. The sample contains hundreds of thousands of clones, about 96% of which appear only once. Sequenced material: naive CD4+ T cells sorted from blood. Sample subset: CD45RA+ positively selected. The receptors were sampled from a woman in her 30s in good health.

This clone has a single count. The rearrangement links TRBV4-3 to TRBJ2-7; D is unresolved. With 0 bases removed from V and 5 bases from J, the gap between germline ends came to 8 bases. Germline values: CDR1 LGHNA, CDR2 YSLEER. This CDR3 contains 13 residues. DNA for the CDR3: TGCGCCAGCAGCCAAGAGATGGGCGACGAGCAGTACTTC. Translation gives CASSQEMGDEQYF.

The V and J genes are TRBV6-1 and TRBJ2-1, with a weak D call TRBD1 (5 bases). CDR3 length equals 15 residues. V lost 2 bases and J 8 bases, leaving 16 bases between the germline ends. Germline CDR1 and CDR2: MNHNS and SASEGT. CDR3 residues: CASSESTLREDEQFF. CDR3 DNA: TGTGCCAGCAGTGAATCTACGCTCAGGGAAGATGAGCAGTTCTTC.

This sequence joins TRBV25-1 and TRBJ1-2, with TRBD1 matching 12 bases. The V gene end was trimmed by 5 bases and the J gene end by 8 bases; junction bases not matched to a gene: 3. This CDR3 spans 13 amino acids. The V gene's germline CDR1 is MGHDK and CDR2 SYGVNS. CDR3 DNA sequence: TGTGCCAGCAGTTCCGGGACAGGGGGCGGCTACACCTTC. Its protein is CASSSGTGGGYTF.

V and J are TRBV27 and TRBJ2-3; 8 bases are a match to TRBD2. Per the germline V gene, CDR1 is MNHEY and CDR2 is SMNVEV (reference sequence). The CDR3 loop spans 16 amino acids. After removal of 1 base from V and 2 bases from J, the junction contained 5 bases not matched to a gene. The CDR3 loop is CASSLWAGGDTDTQYF. In DNA form, the CDR3 reads TGTGCCAGCAGTTTATGGGCGGGAGGAGACACAGATACGCAGTATTTT.

The chain combines TRBV6-4 with TRBJ2-3; 7 positions agree with TRBD1. J was trimmed by 3 bases and V by 4 bases; bases with no gene match: 7. CDR3 length: 15 residues. CDR1 and CDR2 from the germline V gene are MRHNA and SNTAGT. The CDR3 region is CASSGGTDPTDTQYF. In DNA form, the CDR3 reads TGTGCCAGCAGTGGTGGGACAGATCCGACAGATACGCAGTATTTT.

The chain is built from TRBV7-6 and TRBJ2-5; D gene ambiguous. The CDR3 contains 12 residues. Trimming took off 5 bases at V and 3 bases at J, with 7 bases between the two ends. Germline CDR1 and CDR2: SGHVS and FNYEAQ. CDR3 nucleotides: TGTGCCAGCAGCCAAACAAAAGAGACCCAGTACTTC. It is translated as CASSQTKETQYF.

This clone was counted a few times. The same CDR3 also results from other DNA sequences found in this sample. The chain has TRBV7-9 and TRBJ2-7, with 7 bases fitting TRBD1. V was clipped by 5 bases and J by 3 bases; unmatched bases: 7. Germline V lookup: CDR1 SEHNR, CDR2 FQNEAQ (reference sequence). The CDR3 is made up of 14 amino acids. This CDR3 reads CASSRQGDSYEQYF. The CDR3 nucleotides read TGTGCCAGCAGCCGACAGGGAGATAGCTACGAGCAGTACTTC.

The gene calls are TRBV7-8 and TRBJ1-4, with D possibly TRBD1 on 6 matching bases. This CDR3 is 16 amino acids long. Germline values: CDR1 SGHVS, CDR2 FQNEAQ. Trimming removed 2 bases at V and 5 bases at J, with 15 bases between. The DNA for the CDR3 is TGTGCCAGCAGCTTACGCGTACAGGGCCCCAATGAAAAACTGTTTTTT. This encodes CASSLRVQGPNEKLFF.

The rearrangement links TRBV9 to TRBJ1-3, with no clear D. This CDR3 is 16 amino acids long. Trimming took 0 bases from V and 0 from J, leaving 10 bases between them. Germline values: CDR1 SGDLS, CDR2 YYNGEE. DNA of the CDR3: TGTGCCAGCAGCGTAGGGGCACGGACCTCTGGAAACACCATATATTTT. Amino acid sequence: CASSVGARTSGNTIYF.

The chain couples TRBV19 to TRBJ2-2; 7 positions match TRBD2. Germline CDR1 and CDR2: LNHDA and SQIVND (reference sequence). This CDR3 contains 15 residues. Trimming took 8 bases from V and 8 from J; bases not matched to a gene: 14. CDR3 residues: CASAFRGEGIGELFF. The DNA of the CDR3 is TGTGCCAGTGCCTTCCGGGGGGAAGGTATAGGGGAGCTGTTTTTT. Full variable domain (rest looked up from reference TRBV19 and TRBJ2-2): DGGITQSPKYLFRKEGQNVTLSCEQNLNHDAMYWYRQDPGQGLRLIYYSQIVNDFQKGDIAEGYSVSREKKESFPLTVTSAQKNPTAFYLCASAFRGEGIGELFFGEGSRLTVL.

This chain joins TRBV7-8 and TRBJ2-2; TRBD2 agrees at 8 bases. The CDR3 is 17 residues long. V gave up 3 bases and J gave up 2 bases; unmatched junction bases: 8. From germline, CDR1 is SGHVS and CDR2 FQNEAQ. DNA of the CDR3: TGTGCCAGCAGCTTGGAGGGTCTAGCGGGTAACACCGGGGAGCTGTTTTTT. Its protein product is CASSLEGLAGNTGELFF. The complete variable domain, with remaining parts taken from reference TRBV7-8 and TRBJ2-2, reads GAGVSQSPRYKVAKRGQDVALRCDPISGHVSLFWYQQALGQGPEFLTYFQNEAQLDKSGLPSDRFFAERPEGSVSTLKIQRTQQEDSAVYLCASSLEGLAGNTGELFFGEGSRLTVL.

The chain uses TRBV2 and TRBJ1-1, with D unclear. CDR3 size: 12 residues. Trimming took 9 bases from V and 0 from J, leaving 8 bases between them. Germline lookup yields CDR1 SNHLY and CDR2 FYNNEI. The DNA for the CDR3 is TGTGCCAGTCAGAACATGAACACTGAAGCTTTCTTT. It codes for CASQNMNTEAFF.

V is TRBV30 and J is TRBJ1-3; D is perhaps TRBD1 (5 bases). From germline, CDR1 is GTSNPN and CDR2 SVGIG (reference sequence). V was pared by 0 bases and J by 2 bases, with 8 bases between. CDR3 length: 14 residues. CDR3 sequence reads: CAWSVGGAGNTIYF. The CDR3 nucleotides are TGTGCCTGGAGTGTCGGGGGGGCTGGAAACACCATATATTTT.

This clone was found once. The chain links TRBV18 to TRBJ2-7; 10 bases line up with TRBD2. The germline V gene encodes CDR1 KGHSH and CDR2 LQKENI. This CDR3 region has 15 residues. V gave up 5 bases and J gave up 2 bases; unmatched junction bases: 6. The CDR3 region has the DNA TGTGCCAGCTCATCTGGACTAGCGGATACCTACGAGCAGTACTTC. Translation: CASSSGLADTYEQYF. The full variable domain, its missing parts supplied by reference TRBV18 and TRBJ2-7, is NAGVMQNPRHLVRRRGQEARLRCSPMKGHSHVYWYRQLPEEGLKFMVYLQKENIIDESGMPKERFSAEFPKEGPSILRIQQVVRGDSAAYFCASSSGLADTYEQYFGPGTRLTVT.

This chain uses TRBV5-4 with TRBJ2-3, with 10 nucleotides matching TRBD2. V gave up 4 bases and J gave up 2 bases; unmatched junction bases: 1. Germline-derived CDR1 and CDR2 are SGHNT and YYREEE (reference sequence). This CDR3 has 14 amino acids. DNA for the CDR3: TGTGCCAGCAGCCTAGCGGGGGTCACAGATACGCAGTATTTT. It yields the protein CASSLAGVTDTQYF.

In the case of this clone: Additional DNA sequences in this sample encode the identical CDR3. The rearrangement uses TRBV18 and TRBJ2-5; D gene ambiguous. In germline, CDR1 is KGHSH, CDR2 LQKENI. Trimming took 0 bases from V and 3 from J, leaving 2 bases between them. CDR3 size: 12 residues. The CDR3 reads CASSPPEETQYF. In nucleotides, the CDR3 is TGTGCCAGCTCACCACCCGAAGAGACCCAGTACTTC.

The rearrangement uses TRBV29-1 and TRBJ2-7; D call uncertain. This CDR3 region has 13 residues. The germline gives CDR1 SQVTM, CDR2 ANQGSEA. V lost 6 bases and J lost 0, with 12 bases in between. The CDR3 protein is CSVQYYSSYEQYF. The CDR3 nucleotides read TGCAGCGTCCAATACTACAGCTCCTACGAGCAGTACTTC.

This chain joins TRBV4-1 and TRBJ1-1; the D is unclear. Germline loops: CDR1 MGHRA, CDR2 YSYEKL. The CDR3 consists of 15 residues. Trimming pared 3 bases from V and 0 bases from J, leaving 11 bases between. The CDR3: CASSHLGRMNTEAFF. DNA of the CDR3: TGCGCCAGCAGCCACCTAGGACGGATGAACACTGAAGCTTTCTTT.

The V call is TRBV4-1, the J call TRBJ2-5, with 7 bases lining up with TRBD1. The J call may be mistaken, given a closer DNA end match to TRBJ2-7. Germline V gives CDR1 MGHRA, CDR2 YSYEKL. The CDR3 spans 14 residues. The CDR3 nucleotides are TGCGCCAGCAGCCAGACAGGGCTTAACTACGAGCAGTACTTC. Translation gives CASSQTGLNYEQYF.

The chain has TRBV2 and TRBJ2-5, with 8 bases matching TRBD1. The J call may be wrong; the DNA end is better matched by TRBJ2-7. From germline, CDR1 is SNHLY and CDR2 FYNNEI. The CDR3 runs 14 residues. CDR3 region: CASTTGTGTIEQYF. CDR3 nucleotide sequence: TGTGCCAGCACCACCGGGACAGGAACTATCGAGCAGTACTTC.

The chain couples TRBV6-6 to TRBJ2-5, with D maybe TRBD2 (7 bases). The J call could be wrong; TRBJ2-7 is a better fit for the DNA end. CDR3 length: 15 residues. Germline loops: CDR1 MNHNY, CDR2 SVGAGI (reference sequence). This chain's CDR3 is CASSTGTTGFYEQYF. The CDR3 nucleotides read TGTGCCAGCAGCACAGGGACTACGGGCTTCTACGAGCAGTACTTC.

The chain has TRBV5-1 and TRBJ2-5; D unclear. Trimming stripped 0 bases from V and 2 bases from J, with 8 bases between. The CDR3 consists of 14 residues. Germline lookup yields CDR1 SGHRS and CDR2 YFSETQ. CDR3 bases: TGCGCCAGCAGCTTGGCTGCTAGGCAAGAGACCCAGTACTTC. This codes for CASSLAARQETQYF.

This chain joins TRBV5-1 and TRBJ2-5; possible D gene TRBD2, 6 bases. V dropped 3 bases and J dropped 4 bases, with 16 bases sitting between them. In germline, CDR1 is SGHRS, CDR2 YFSETQ. This CDR3 contains 15 residues. The CDR3 sequence is CASSSPTGAGETQYF. The CDR3 nucleotides read TGCGCCAGCAGCTCCCCGACGGGAGCGGGAGAGACCCAGTACTTC.

The V and J genes are TRBV27 and TRBJ1-1; D gene ambiguous. The germline CDR1 and CDR2 sequences are MNHEY and SMNVEV (reference sequence). Between the trimmed V and J ends, which lost 8 bases and 1 base, there was a span of 17 bases. CDR3 length: 15 amino acids. DNA of the CDR3: TGTGCCAGCTCCACCTTAGTTCGGGGGAACACTGAAGCTTTCTTT. It specifies CASSTLVRGNTEAFF.